This TCR beta chain was captured by sequencing in a study of blood T cell repertoires in COVID-19. Study details: Italy, Spain and the United States were the sources of the convalescent and acute COVID-19 samples.

Those enrolled in Seattle joined during active infection and were followed longitudinally afterward. CDR3 length: 14 residues. Trimming took off 8 bases at V and 1 base at J, with 12 bases between the two ends. Looked up from germline, CDR1 is SNHLY and CDR2 is FYNNEI. Original data processing: Scientists estimated how many nucleated cells there were by amplifying reference gene primers. The repertoire was sequenced with immunoSEQ multiplex PCR; TCRdb's copy has only in-frame clones and lacks some. The DNA gave D and trimming, while V, J and clone size come from that table. The repertoire holds roughly 160,000 clones, 79% seen once, with 8% to 8.5% in the top ten.

The sequence came from a woman in her sixties with COVID-19, enrolled during active disease. The rearrangement uses TRBV2 and TRBJ2-1; D is possibly TRBD2 (6 bases). Material for sequencing was peripheral blood. The CDR3 spells CASLGTGSYNEQFF. CDR3 DNA: TGTGCCAGCTTAGGGACTGGATCCTACAATGAGCAGTTCTTC.